The 10 T cell receptor beta chains in this list originate from one sample, sequenced in a study of T cell responses to AZD1222 COVID-19 vaccine (dated by TCRdb to about 2021). In the paper's terms, the time point label means: about 28 days (+/-7) after the second vaccine dose. The library was built by means of the immunoSEQ multiplex PCR assay. In TCRdb, the immuneACCESS table is reduced to in-frame sequences with V and J assigned. These tables do not hold every clone; where another copy was compared, an unresolved V gene accounts for under half, and the others remain unexplained. This sample comprises roughly 120,000 clones, approximately 90% of them detected only once. Clones ranked in the top ten supply roughly 3.8% of the sample. The material sequenced was peripheral blood, taken 28 days after the second AZD1222 dose. The receptors originated from an adult who received the AZD1222 COVID-19 vaccine.

The V gene is TRBV10-3, the J gene TRBJ1-2, with D hard to call. Between the trimmed V and J ends, which lost 6 bases and 8 bases, there was a span of 10 bases. The germline gives CDR1 ENHRY, CDR2 SYGVKD. CDR3 length: 11 residues. The CDR3 sequence is CAIRTPWGYTF. Here the CDR3 DNA reads TGTGCCATCAGGACACCATGGGGCTACACCTTC.

The chain links TRBV7-3 to TRBJ2-7, with D uncertain. Germline loops: CDR1 SGHTA, CDR2 FQGTGA. The length of the CDR3 is 13 residues. Trimming took off 1 base at V and 6 bases at J, with 10 bases between the two ends. The chain's CDR3 is CASSLNGVSEQYF. The CDR3 nucleotides are TGTGCCAGCAGCTTAAATGGGGTCAGCGAGCAGTACTTC.

The chain is built from TRBV28 and TRBJ1-2, with D possibly TRBD1 on 5 matching bases. The germline V and J ends were trimmed by 5 bases and 1 base, with 14 bases remaining between them. The CDR3 sequence is 15 residues long. Looked up from germline, CDR1 is MDHEN and CDR2 is SYDVKM. For the CDR3, the DNA is TGTGCCAGCAGTACCGGGACGGCTTTTAACTATGGCTACACCTTC. Amino acids: CASSTGTAFNYGYTF.

The J gene is TRBJ1-3, the V gene TRBV11-2; 9 bases map to TRBD1. V gave up 5 bases and J gave up 3 bases; unmatched junction bases: 8. CDR3 length: 16 residues. Per germline, CDR1 SGHAT and CDR2 FQNNGV. Here the CDR3 DNA reads TGTGCCAGCAGCGCCACAGGGGGCCTATTTGGAAACACCATATATTTT. The encoded protein is CASSATGGLFGNTIYF. The entire variable domain, with the rest obtained from reference TRBV11-2 and TRBJ1-3, is as follows: EAGVAQSPRYKIIEKRQSVAFWCNPISGHATLYWYQQILGQGPKLLIQFQNNGVVDDSQLPKDRFSAERLKGVDSTLKIQPAKLEDSAVYLCASSATGGLFGNTIYFGEGSWLTVV.

The chain uses TRBV2 and TRBJ2-3, with D maybe TRBD2 (5 bases). From germline, CDR1 is SNHLY and CDR2 FYNNEI. The germline V and J ends were trimmed by 8 bases and 3 bases, with 6 bases remaining between them. The CDR3 loop spans 11 amino acids. CDR3 in amino acids: CASGETDTQYF. CDR3 nucleotides: TGTGCCAGCGGGGAGACAGATACGCAGTATTTT. Filled out from reference TRBV2 and TRBJ2-3, the complete variable domain reads EPEVTQTPSHQVTQMGQEVILRCVPISNHLYFYWYRQILGQKVEFLVSFYNNEISEKSEIFDDQFSVERPDGSNFTLKIRSTKLEDSAMYFCASGETDTQYFGPGTRLTVL.

The CDR3: CAWNRGMSDTQYF. CDR3 nucleotides: TGTGCCTGGAATAGGGGGATGTCGGATACGCAGTATTTT. The chain joins TRBV30 to TRBJ2-3; a weak D match, TRBD1 (6 bases). V dropped 4 bases and J dropped 6 bases, with 14 bases sitting between them. From germline, CDR1 is GTSNPN and CDR2 SVGIG (reference sequence). The CDR3 is 13 amino acids.

The chain is built from TRBV28 and TRBJ1-5, with 9 bases lining up with TRBD1. V gave up 6 bases and J gave up 8 bases; unmatched junction bases: 11. CDR1 is MDHEN, CDR2 SYDVKM, per germline. The length of the CDR3 is 15 residues. The CDR3 region has the DNA TGTGCCAGCAGCTTACAGGGGGCAGTGTTTGAGCCCCAGCATTTT. Translation gives CASSLQGAVFEPQHF.

This clone was counted once. The V call is TRBV10-3, the J call TRBJ1-4; possibly TRBD1 for D (6 bases). There are 13 residues in the CDR3. CDR1 and CDR2 (germline): ENHRY, SYGVKD. With 8 bases removed from V and 7 bases from J, the gap between germline ends came to 14 bases. The CDR3 loop reads CAIRDTSGEKLFF. The CDR3 DNA reads as TGTGCCATCCGGGACACGTCGGGTGAAAAACTGTTTTTT.

The chain is built from TRBV3-1 (or the pseudogene TRBV3-2) and TRBJ1-1; D not resolved. Germline V gene lookup returns CDR1 LGHDT and CDR2 YNNKEL (reference sequence). This CDR3 contains 12 residues. Trimming shortened V by 2 bases and J by 5 bases, and 6 bases separated the two germline ends. The CDR3 reads CASSQRRTEAFF. As DNA, the CDR3 is TGTGCCAGCAGCCAAAGAAGGACTGAAGCTTTCTTT.

V and J are TRBV6-5 and TRBJ1-5; 7 bases agree with TRBD1. Looked up from germline, CDR1 is MNHEY and CDR2 is SVGAGI. V lost 6 bases to trimming and J lost 6 bases; unmatched junction nucleotides: 8. This CDR3 is built from 14 residues. The CDR3 coding sequence is TGTGCCAGCAGGACAGGGCCTCTTAGTCAGCCCCAGCATTTT. Translation gives CASRTGPLSQPQHF.